This T cell receptor beta chain was profiled in a study of cytomegalovirus exposure and HLA in healthy donors. About the study: Genotyping of some 400 donors showed that 80% to 85% belonged to the Caucasian-associated ancestry cluster. Study observations and caveats: Sequencing likely generated an artifact that appeared as a cluster of highly shared sequence variants. Roughly uniform depth of sequencing across donors was assumed in presence/absence analyses.

PCR was performed using 60 Vbeta and 13 Jbeta primers. Per the original methods: Around 76 million unique TCR beta chains, roughly 10 million shared, were counted in a later analysis. Sequencing was performed with immunoSEQ multiplex PCR; in TCRdb, only in-frame clones are kept and a portion is missing. V, J and clone size were drawn from that table, and D and trimming were deduced from the DNA. The table lists some 170,000 clones, just over 75% of them singletons. A note on this clone: Its antigen remains unidentified.

CDR1 SGHTA and CDR2 FQGTGA come from the germline V gene. This CDR3 spans 14 amino acids. V shed 4 bases and J 11 bases; nucleotides not matched to a gene: 8. This sequence joins TRBV7-3 and TRBJ1-4; 9 bases map to TRBD1. The clonotype comes from a woman in her fifties or sixties in good health and CMV-seropositive. Sequenced: PBMCs. The DNA for the CDR3 is TGTGCCAGCAGCTATAACCCCGGGACAGGGAAACTGTTTTTT. Its translation: CASSYNPGTGKLFF.